The 5 T cell receptor beta chains below were found in one sample sequenced in a study of cytomegalovirus exposure and HLA in healthy donors. PCR employed 60 Vbeta and 13 Jbeta primers. Repertoires were generated with immunoSEQ multiplex PCR, while TCRdb's copy carries only in-frame clones and drops some. The data show approximately 150,000 clones, about 80% seen once. Sequences were obtained from PBMCs. The source of these receptors is a man between 35 and 55 years old in good health and CMV-seronegative.

The chain recombines TRBV28 with TRBJ2-7, with 7 bases that match TRBD2. CDR1 and CDR2 from the germline V gene are MDHEN and SYDVKM. The CDR3 length is 15 residues. The V segment lost 5 bases and the J segment 6 bases; nucleotides outside the gene matches: 13. This chain's CDR3 is CASSPRPRAGAEQYF. The CDR3 DNA reads as TGTGCCAGCAGTCCACGCCCCCGGGCGGGAGCCGAGCAGTACTTC.

The chain carries TRBV19 and TRBJ2-3; 9 bases map to TRBD1. Germline V lookup: CDR1 LNHDA, CDR2 SQIVND (reference sequence). The CDR3 has 15 amino acids. Losses at the gene ends were 5 bases for V and 5 bases for J; bases not matched to a gene: 8. The CDR3, as DNA: TGTGCCAGTAGTCCCTGGACAGGGGCAATAGATACGCAGTATTTT. Amino acids: CASSPWTGAIDTQYF.

This chain links TRBV21-1 with TRBJ2-7; the table's TRBD2 call for D was not verified on the DNA. TRBV21-1 is a pseudogene locus. CDR3 length equals 13 residues. The CDR3 reads CASSKGLAYEQYF. The CDR3 DNA sequence: TGTGCCAGCAGCAAAGGACTAGCGTACGAGCAGTACTTC.

This clone appeared a single time. The CDR3 DNA sequence: TGTGCCAGCAGTTTTCCCCTGAATGAAAAACTGTTTTTT. Its translation: CASSFPLNEKLFF. The chain joins TRBV28 to TRBJ1-4; D is unresolved. Trimming pared 3 bases from V and 5 bases from J, leaving 7 bases between. The germline gives CDR1 MDHEN, CDR2 SYDVKM. This CDR3 is 13 amino acids long.

This clone was observed a handful of times. The V call is TRBV27, the J call TRBJ2-7; 12 bases agree with TRBD2. This CDR3 is built from 11 residues. Germline V gene lookup returns CDR1 MNHEY and CDR2 SMNVEV (reference sequence). The CDR3 nucleotides read TGTGCGACTAGCGGGAGTTCAAAGCAGTACTTC. Protein product: CATSGSSKQYF.